This T cell receptor (beta chain) derives from a study of T cell repertoires in cytomegalovirus infection. Study at large: Alongside well-studied HLA-B-restricted CMV epitopes, recently identified HLA-C-restricted CMV epitopes were also used.

About this clonotype: The antigen is not known. A read error may be the cause here, since a much bigger clone is one base away.

Regarding the study as a whole: There were HLA-C-restricted CMV-specific TCR beta clonotypes dominating the ex vivo response. Pooled public TCR beta family frequency picked out CMV carriers with the relevant HLA.

The V and J ends lost 5 bases and 2 bases respectively, with 7 bases between them. The CDR3 extends over 12 amino acids. One entry per CDR3 protein, called by TCRdb with MiXCR from the reads. The sample lists about 55,000 distinct CDR3 sequences; roughly 20% were seen once. The receptor's source is a human donor in good health (CMV status not recorded). Some clones in this sample may be carry-over from other donors' samples. The gene calls are TRBV12-3 or TRBV12-4 and TRBJ2-7; D is ambiguous. The material sequenced was CD8+ T cells from cultured PBMCs, taken from culture after CMV antigen stimulation. In DNA form, the CDR3 reads TGTGCCAGCAGTATGACGCCCTACGAGCAGTACTTC. Translated, it gives CASSMTPYEQYF.